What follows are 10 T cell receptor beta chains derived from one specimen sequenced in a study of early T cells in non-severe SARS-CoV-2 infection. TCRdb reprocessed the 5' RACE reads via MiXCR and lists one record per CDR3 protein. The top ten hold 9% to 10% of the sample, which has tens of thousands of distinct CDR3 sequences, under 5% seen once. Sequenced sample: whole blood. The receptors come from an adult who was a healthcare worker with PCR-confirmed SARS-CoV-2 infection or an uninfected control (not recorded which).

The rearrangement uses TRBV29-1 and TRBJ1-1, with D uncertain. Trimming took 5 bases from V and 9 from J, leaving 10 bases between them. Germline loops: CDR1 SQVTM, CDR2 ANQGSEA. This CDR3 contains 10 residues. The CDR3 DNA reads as TGCAGCGTTCGAGCAGGAAAAGCTTTCTTT. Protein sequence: CSVRAGKAFF.

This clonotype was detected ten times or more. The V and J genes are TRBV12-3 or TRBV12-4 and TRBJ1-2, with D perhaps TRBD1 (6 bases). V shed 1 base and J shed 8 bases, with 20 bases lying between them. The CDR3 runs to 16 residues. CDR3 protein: CASSLDRTAWDWGYTF. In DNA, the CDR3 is TGTGCCAGCAGTTTAGATAGGACAGCTTGGGATTGGGGCTACACCTTC.

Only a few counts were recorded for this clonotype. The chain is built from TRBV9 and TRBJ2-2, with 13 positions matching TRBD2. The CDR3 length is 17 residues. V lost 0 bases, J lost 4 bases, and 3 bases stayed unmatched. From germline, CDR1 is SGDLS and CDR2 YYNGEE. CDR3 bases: TGTGCCAGCAGCGTAGGGACTAGCGGGAGTAGCACCGGGGAGCTGTTTTTT. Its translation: CASSVGTSGSSTGELFF.

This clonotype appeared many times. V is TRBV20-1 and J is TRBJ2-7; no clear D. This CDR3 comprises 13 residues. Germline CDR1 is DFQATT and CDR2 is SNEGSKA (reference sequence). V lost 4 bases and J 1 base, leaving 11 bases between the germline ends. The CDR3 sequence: CSAISGTSYEQYF. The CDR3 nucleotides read TGCAGTGCTATCTCGGGTACATCCTACGAGCAGTACTTC.

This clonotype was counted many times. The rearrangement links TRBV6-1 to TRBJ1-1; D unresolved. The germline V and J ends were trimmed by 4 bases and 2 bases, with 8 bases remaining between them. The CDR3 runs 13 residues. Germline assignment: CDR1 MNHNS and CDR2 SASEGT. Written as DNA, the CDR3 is TGTGCCAGCAGTGCCGAGGTTAACACTGAAGCTTTCTTT. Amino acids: CASSAEVNTEAFF.

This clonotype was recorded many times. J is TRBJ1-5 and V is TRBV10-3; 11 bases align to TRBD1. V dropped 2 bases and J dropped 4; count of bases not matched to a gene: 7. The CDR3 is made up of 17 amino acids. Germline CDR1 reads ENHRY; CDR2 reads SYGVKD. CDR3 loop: CAISEGQGARGNQPQHF. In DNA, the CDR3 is TGTGCCATCAGTGAGGGACAGGGGGCGCGGGGAAATCAGCCCCAGCATTTT.

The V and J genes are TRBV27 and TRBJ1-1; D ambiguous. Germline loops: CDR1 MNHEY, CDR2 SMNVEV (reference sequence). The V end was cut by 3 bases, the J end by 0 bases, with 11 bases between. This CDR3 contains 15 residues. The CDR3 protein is CASSFLPVMNTEAFF. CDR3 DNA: TGTGCCAGCAGTTTTCTCCCCGTAATGAACACTGAAGCTTTCTTT.

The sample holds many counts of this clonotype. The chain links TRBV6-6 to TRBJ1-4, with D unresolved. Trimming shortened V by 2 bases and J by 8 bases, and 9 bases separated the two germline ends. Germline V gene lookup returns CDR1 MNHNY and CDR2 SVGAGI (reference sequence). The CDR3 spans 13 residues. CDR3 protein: CASSYDSGEKLFF. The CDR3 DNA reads TGTGCCAGCAGTTACGATTCAGGAGAAAAACTGTTTTTT.

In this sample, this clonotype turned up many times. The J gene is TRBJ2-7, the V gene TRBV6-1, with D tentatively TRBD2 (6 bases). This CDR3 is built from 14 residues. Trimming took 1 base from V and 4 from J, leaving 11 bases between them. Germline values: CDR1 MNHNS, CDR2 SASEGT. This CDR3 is CASSEVGSGYEQYV. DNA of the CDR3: TGTGCCAGCAGTGAAGTCGGTAGCGGATACGAGCAGTACGTC.

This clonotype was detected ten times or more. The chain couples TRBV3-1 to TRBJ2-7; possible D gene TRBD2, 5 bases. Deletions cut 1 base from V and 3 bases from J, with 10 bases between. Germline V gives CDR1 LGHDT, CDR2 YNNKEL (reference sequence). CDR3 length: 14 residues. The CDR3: CASSQALAGYEQYF. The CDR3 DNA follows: TGTGCCAGCAGCCAAGCCCTAGCTGGCTACGAGCAGTACTTC.